This is a list of T cell receptor beta chains from one sample in a study of T cell repertoires in cytomegalovirus infection. TCRdb re-called the reads with MiXCR, one entry per CDR3 protein. In the table there are roughly 760,000 distinct CDR3 sequences, 35% to 45% of which are singletons. Input material: PBMCs. Receptors originate from a human donor in good health (CMV status not recorded). Some clones in this sample may be carry-over from other donors' samples. The CDR3 runs from the conserved cysteine through the conserved F or W. Fields, in order: D gene, V gene, J gene, CDR3 protein. A D gene is named only where the DNA matches it firmly.

D gene: TRBD2
V gene: TRBV6-6
J gene: TRBJ2-2
CDR3 protein: CASRGGLAGTGELFF

D gene: .
V gene: TRBV6-1
J gene: TRBJ2-1
CDR3 protein: CATAGYNSYNEQFF

D gene: TRBD2
V gene: TRBV6-2/TRBV6-3
J gene: TRBJ2-3
CDR3 protein: CASTPSSAGERYF

D gene: .
V gene: TRBV12-3/TRBV12-4
J gene: TRBJ2-5
CDR3 protein: CASSLERSHQETQYF

D gene: .
V gene: TRBV5-1
J gene: TRBJ1-5
CDR3 protein: CASSKQVDQPQHF

D gene: .
V gene: TRBV11-3
J gene: TRBJ2-3
CDR3 protein: CASSLDIISDTQYF

D gene: TRBD1
V gene: TRBV7-8
J gene: TRBJ1-3
CDR3 protein: CASSWAGTGPGNTIYF

D gene: TRBD2
V gene: TRBV4-2
J gene: TRBJ2-1
CDR3 protein: CASSQELAGGLEQFF

D gene: .
V gene: TRBV3-1
J gene: TRBJ1-6
CDR3 protein: CASSQWQSSYNSPLHF

D gene: TRBD1
V gene: TRBV19
J gene: TRBJ1-1
CDR3 protein: CASSIVPGRGRMNTEAFF

D gene: .
V gene: TRBV6-5
J gene: TRBJ1-6
CDR3 protein: CASRLQGSYNSPLHF

D gene: TRBD1
V gene: TRBV12-3/TRBV12-4
J gene: TRBJ2-7
CDR3 protein: CASRAGTGFYEQYF

D gene: TRBD1
V gene: TRBV7-6
J gene: TRBJ1-5
CDR3 protein: CASSKLATGNQPQHF

D gene: .
V gene: TRBV28
J gene: TRBJ1-5
CDR3 protein: CASSLEGGLAQHF

D gene: TRBD1
V gene: TRBV28
J gene: TRBJ1-5
CDR3 protein: CASSASDRGAVRPQHF

D gene: .
V gene: TRBV6-2/TRBV6-3
J gene: TRBJ2-1
CDR3 protein: CASSQPGYNEQFF

D gene: TRBD1
V gene: TRBV6-1
J gene: TRBJ1-1
CDR3 protein: CASSPGTGSSGAFF

D gene: .
V gene: TRBV7-2
J gene: TRBJ2-3
CDR3 protein: CASSSTAGRDF

D gene: TRBD2
V gene: TRBV28
J gene: TRBJ2-2
CDR3 protein: CASSLRGGRTGELFF

D gene: .
V gene: TRBV12-3/TRBV12-4
J gene: TRBJ2-1
CDR3 protein: CASSPIPPGLEQFF

D gene: .
V gene: TRBV7-9
J gene: TRBJ2-7
CDR3 protein: CASSLTSNPYEQYF

D gene: .
V gene: TRBV27
J gene: TRBJ2-1
CDR3 protein: CASSLSHNEQFF

D gene: TRBD2
V gene: TRBV7-2
J gene: TRBJ2-5
CDR3 protein: CASSQTSGKETQYF

D gene: .
V gene: TRBV27
J gene: TRBJ1-6
CDR3 protein: CASSYRDGANSPLHF

D gene: .
V gene: TRBV7-2
J gene: TRBJ1-1
CDR3 protein: CASSPETEGLGTEAFF

D gene: .
V gene: TRBV20-1
J gene: TRBJ1-5
CDR3 protein: CSAPEGGLSPNQPQHF

D gene: .
V gene: TRBV7-9
J gene: TRBJ1-5
CDR3 protein: CASSDTAGSQPQHF

D gene: .
V gene: TRBV7-9
J gene: TRBJ1-2
CDR3 protein: CASSRGWRGYTF

D gene: .
V gene: TRBV7-3
J gene: TRBJ2-1
CDR3 protein: CASSSPGGRNEQFF

D gene: TRBD2
V gene: TRBV6-1
J gene: TRBJ2-4
CDR3 protein: CASSETGAGGEAKKIQYF

D gene: .
V gene: TRBV12-3/TRBV12-4
J gene: TRBJ1-5
CDR3 protein: CASSTGVFGQPPDQPQHF

D gene: TRBD1
V gene: TRBV5-1
J gene: TRBJ2-7
CDR3 protein: CASSETGTGTYEQYF

D gene: .
V gene: TRBV7-6
J gene: TRBJ1-3
CDR3 protein: CASSFGRDSGNTIYF

D gene: TRBD2
V gene: TRBV20-1
J gene: TRBJ2-1
CDR3 protein: CSANREAGISDEQFF

D gene: .
V gene: TRBV6-5
J gene: TRBJ2-7
CDR3 protein: CASSSPSDLIHEQYF

D gene: TRBD1
V gene: TRBV7-8
J gene: TRBJ1-1
CDR3 protein: CASSFTGEGAEAFF

D gene: .
V gene: TRBV12-3/TRBV12-4
J gene: TRBJ2-7
CDR3 protein: CASSEPGRAADQYF

D gene: TRBD2
V gene: TRBV27
J gene: TRBJ2-7
CDR3 protein: CASSLTSGRIRWGEQYF

D gene: .
V gene: TRBV12-3/TRBV12-4
J gene: TRBJ1-1
CDR3 protein: CASSLVVAKAFF

D gene: .
V gene: TRBV19
J gene: TRBJ1-5
CDR3 protein: CASSIVGGSVGNQPQHF

D gene: .
V gene: TRBV29-1
J gene: TRBJ2-1
CDR3 protein: CSVEGGFPNNEQFF

D gene: .
V gene: TRBV7-2
J gene: TRBJ1-6
CDR3 protein: CASSYSSIKPLHF

D gene: .
V gene: TRBV7-2
J gene: TRBJ2-7
CDR3 protein: CASSLNAEGEQYF

D gene: TRBD1
V gene: TRBV28
J gene: TRBJ2-5
CDR3 protein: CASSSIPGQTFSYQETQYF

D gene: .
V gene: TRBV4-1
J gene: TRBJ1-5
CDR3 protein: CASSQDDAPPRHF

D gene: .
V gene: TRBV7-2
J gene: TRBJ2-2
CDR3 protein: CDISLSGGRIGELFF

D gene: TRBD1
V gene: TRBV5-4
J gene: TRBJ2-2
CDR3 protein: CASTYGQEPTGELFF

D gene: TRBD1
V gene: TRBV20-1
J gene: TRBJ1-1
CDR3 protein: CSARQGARAFF

D gene: TRBD2
V gene: TRBV11-1
J gene: TRBJ2-7
CDR3 protein: CASSDPGGYEQYF

D gene: TRBD1
V gene: TRBV11-2
J gene: TRBJ1-2
CDR3 protein: CASSLEPTGVGYGYTF

D gene: TRBD2
V gene: TRBV27
J gene: TRBJ2-7
CDR3 protein: CASSPPGLAEEYEQYF

D gene: TRBD2
V gene: TRBV7-2
J gene: TRBJ2-3
CDR3 protein: CASSQGGSYTDTQYF

D gene: TRBD2
V gene: TRBV28
J gene: TRBJ2-3
CDR3 protein: CSSRPYWTSGGASIETETQYF

D gene: .
V gene: TRBV28
J gene: TRBJ1-6
CDR3 protein: CASSSLIGTYNSPLHF

D gene: .
V gene: TRBV7-9
J gene: TRBJ1-3
CDR3 protein: CASSLGQHSGNTIYF

D gene: TRBD1
V gene: TRBV12-3/TRBV12-4
J gene: TRBJ1-5
CDR3 protein: CASSFSGGASNQPQHF

D gene: TRBD2
V gene: TRBV25-1
J gene: TRBJ2-3
CDR3 protein: CASSEYIATSGSTDTQYF

D gene: .
V gene: TRBV29-1
J gene: TRBJ1-2
CDR3 protein: CSVPKLGPNYGYTF

D gene: .
V gene: TRBV28
J gene: TRBJ1-1
CDR3 protein: CASSFDRSAPMNTEAFF